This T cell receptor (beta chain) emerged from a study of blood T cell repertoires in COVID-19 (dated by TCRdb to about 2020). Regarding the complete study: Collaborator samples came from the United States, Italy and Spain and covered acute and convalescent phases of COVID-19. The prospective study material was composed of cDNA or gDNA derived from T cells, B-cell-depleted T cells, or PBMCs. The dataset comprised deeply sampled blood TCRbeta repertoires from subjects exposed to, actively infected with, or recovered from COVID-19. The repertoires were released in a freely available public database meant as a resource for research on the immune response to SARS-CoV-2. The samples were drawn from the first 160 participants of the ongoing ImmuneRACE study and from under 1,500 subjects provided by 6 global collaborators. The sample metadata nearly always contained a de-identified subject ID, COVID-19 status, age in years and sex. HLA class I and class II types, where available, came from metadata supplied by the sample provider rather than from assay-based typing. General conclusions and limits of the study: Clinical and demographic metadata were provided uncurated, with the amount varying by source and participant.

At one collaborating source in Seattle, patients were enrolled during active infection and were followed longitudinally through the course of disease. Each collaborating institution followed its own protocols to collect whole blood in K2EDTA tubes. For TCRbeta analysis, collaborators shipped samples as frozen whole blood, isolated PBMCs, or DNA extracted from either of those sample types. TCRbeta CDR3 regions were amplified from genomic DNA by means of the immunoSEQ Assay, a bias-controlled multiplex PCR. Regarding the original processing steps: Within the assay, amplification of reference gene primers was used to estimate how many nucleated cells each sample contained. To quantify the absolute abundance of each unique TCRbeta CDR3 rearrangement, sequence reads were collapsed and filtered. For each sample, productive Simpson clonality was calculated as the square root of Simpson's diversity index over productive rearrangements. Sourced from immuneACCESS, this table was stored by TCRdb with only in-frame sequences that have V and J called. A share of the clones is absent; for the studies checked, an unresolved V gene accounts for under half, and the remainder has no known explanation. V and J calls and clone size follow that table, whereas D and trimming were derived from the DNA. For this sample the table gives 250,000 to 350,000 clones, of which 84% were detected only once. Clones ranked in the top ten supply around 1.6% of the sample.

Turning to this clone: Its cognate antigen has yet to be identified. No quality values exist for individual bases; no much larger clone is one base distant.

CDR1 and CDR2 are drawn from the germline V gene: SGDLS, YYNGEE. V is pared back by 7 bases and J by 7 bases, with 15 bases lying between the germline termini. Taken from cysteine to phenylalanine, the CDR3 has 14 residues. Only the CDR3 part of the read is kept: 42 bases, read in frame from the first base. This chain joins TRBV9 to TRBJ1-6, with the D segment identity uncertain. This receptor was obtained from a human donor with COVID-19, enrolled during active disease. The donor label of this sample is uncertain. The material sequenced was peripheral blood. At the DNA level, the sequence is TGTGCCAGCGGCGCAGGTTCAACAAATTCACCCCTCCACTTT. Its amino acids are CASGAGSTNSPLHF. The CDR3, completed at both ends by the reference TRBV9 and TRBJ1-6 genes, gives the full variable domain DSGVTQTPKHLITATGQRVTLRCSPRSGDLSVYWYQQSLDQGLQFLIQYYNGEERAKGNILERFSAQQFPDLHSELNLSSLELGDSALYFCASGAGSTNSPLHFGNGTRLTVT.